Listed here are 28 T cell receptor beta chains from one sample, sequenced in a study of response to subunit inactivated influenza vaccine. TCRdb recomputed calls from the RT-PCR reads with MiXCR, one row per CDR3 protein. This table holds a few hundred thousand distinct CDR3 sequences, approximately 10% found once. In addition, the sample was reused for a study of T cells expressing NK-cell markers. That study adds: TCR beta libraries carry UMIs added by 5'RACE template switching.

This sample comprised PBMCs from blood, obtained on the day of vaccination. The receptors here all came from a man in his fifties who received an inactivated influenza vaccine.

This clonotype was found a few times. V usage is TRBV15 and J usage is TRBJ2-3; 9 bases agree with TRBD2. There are 16 residues in the CDR3. Trimming cost V 2 bases and J 0 bases; bases outside gene matches: 3. The germline V gene has CDR1 LNHNV and CDR2 YYDKDF (reference sequence). CDR3 bases: TGTGCCACCAGCAGACTAGCGGGGACCAGCACAGATACGCAGTATTTT. Its translation is CATSRLAGTSTDTQYF.

This clonotype appeared a few times. This rearrangement joins TRBV24-1 to TRBJ2-1; 7 positions match TRBD2. Trimming at V came to 5 bases and at J to 1 base, leaving 4 bases not matched to a gene. The CDR3 is 15 amino acids. Germline V gene data show CDR1 as KGHDR and CDR2 as SFDVKD. The CDR3 protein is CATSGGSGSYNEQFF. The CDR3 DNA reads TGTGCCACCAGTGGCGGGAGTGGGTCCTACAATGAGCAGTTCTTC.

This clonotype was seen a handful of times. The chain has TRBV5-5 and TRBJ2-7; the D gene is possibly TRBD1 (5 bases). V was shortened by 1 base and J by 1 base, with 12 bases between the two germline ends. CDR3 size: 15 residues. In germline, CDR1 is SGHKS, CDR2 YYEKEE (reference sequence). For the CDR3, the DNA is TGTGCCAGCAGCTTGTGGGTCGACAGTTCCTACGAGCAGTACTTC. Protein: CASSLWVDSSYEQYF. Drawing the rest from reference TRBV5-5 and TRBJ2-7, the complete variable domain is DAGVTQSPTHLIKTRGQQVTLRCSPISGHKSVSWYQQVLGQGPQFIFQYYEKEERGRGNFPDRFSARQFPNYSSELNVNALLLGDSALYLCASSLWVDSSYEQYFGPGTRLTVT.

This clonotype was picked up a small number of times. The chain joins TRBV5-1 to TRBJ2-7; no definite D call. The CDR3 spans 14 residues. Trimming took off 1 base at V and 3 bases at J, with 11 bases between the two ends. Germline lookup yields CDR1 SGHRS and CDR2 YFSETQ. The CDR3 loop reads CASSLFGPDYEQYF. The DNA for the CDR3 is TGCGCCAGCAGCTTGTTTGGGCCCGACTACGAGCAGTACTTC.

The rearrangement uses TRBV25-1 and TRBJ2-7, with D unresolved. CDR1 and CDR2 from the germline V gene are MGHDK and SYGVNS. The V end was cut by 2 bases, the J end by 6 bases, with 14 bases between. CDR3 length equals 14 residues. CDR3 coding DNA: TGTGCCAGCAGTGAAACACACCGGGCTAGCGAGCAGTACTTC. This translates into CASSETHRASEQYF.

This clonotype turned up a few times. J is TRBJ2-3 and V is TRBV5-1; 7 bases fit TRBD1. From germline, CDR1 is SGHRS and CDR2 YFSETQ. Trimming took 4 bases from V and 3 from J; bases not matched to a gene: 5. The length of the CDR3 is 14 residues. CDR3 coding DNA: TGCGCCAGCAGCCGGGACAGATGGACAGATACGCAGTATTTT. Its protein is CASSRDRWTDTQYF.

The chain couples TRBV24-1 to TRBJ2-3; 10 bases are a match to TRBD2. Trimming took 7 bases from V and 0 from J; bases not matched to a gene: 9. Germline V gene lookup returns CDR1 KGHDR and CDR2 SFDVKD. The CDR3 sequence is 17 residues long. The CDR3 loop reads CATSSKTSGRSTDTQYF. Written as DNA, the CDR3 is TGTGCCACCAGCTCTAAGACTAGCGGGCGGAGCACAGATACGCAGTATTTT.

This clonotype occurred many times. The gene calls are TRBV6-2 or TRBV6-3 and TRBJ1-4, with TRBD1 matching over 8 bases. The germline gives CDR1 MNHEY, CDR2 SVGEGT. CDR3 size: 13 residues. V shed 6 bases and J 8 bases; nucleotides not matched to a gene: 5. The CDR3 region has the DNA TGTGCCAGCAGCAGGGGGCTTTGGGAAAAACTGTTTTTT. This translates into CASSRGLWEKLFF.

In its sample, this clonotype was seen a few times. The rearrangement uses TRBV21-1 and TRBJ2-3. TRBV21-1 is a known pseudogene. The CDR3 is 13 residues long. The chain's CDR3 is CASRKDGTDTQYF. The CDR3 DNA sequence: TGTGCCAGCAGGAAGGACGGGACAGATACGCAGTATTTT.

This clonotype occurred a few times. V and J are TRBV9 and TRBJ2-3; 7 positions match TRBD1. Per germline, CDR1 SGDLS and CDR2 YYNGEE. The CDR3 runs to 14 residues. J was trimmed by 5 bases and V by 4 bases; bases with no gene match: 7. The CDR3 loop is CASSPGAGGDTQYF. In DNA form, the CDR3 reads TGTGCCAGCAGCCCCGGGGCAGGGGGAGATACGCAGTATTTT. The full variable domain, with the rest looked up from reference TRBV9 and TRBJ2-3, is DSGVTQTPKHLITATGQRVTLRCSPRSGDLSVYWYQQSLDQGLQFLIQYYNGEERAKGNILERFSAQQFPDLHSELNLSSLELGDSALYFCASSPGAGGDTQYFGPGTRLTVL.

This clonotype has just a few counts. The chain carries TRBV4-3 and TRBJ2-1, with TRBD2 matching 15 bases. The CDR3 is 18 amino acids. V trimming: 2 bases; J trimming: 1 base; junction bases outside the gene matches: 3. CDR1 and CDR2 from the germline V gene are LGHNA and YSLEER. This CDR3 reads CASSQRTSGGASYNEQFF. CDR3 sequence (DNA): TGCGCCAGCAGCCAAAGGACTAGCGGGGGGGCGTCCTACAATGAGCAGTTCTTC.

The V call is TRBV27, the J call TRBJ2-7; TRBD1 aligns across 7 bases. V lost 5 bases to trimming and J lost 6 bases; unmatched junction nucleotides: 16. CDR1 is MNHEY, CDR2 SMNVEV, per germline (reference sequence). The CDR3 is 16 residues long. CDR3: CASSPLGISQGSEQYF. The CDR3 DNA sequence: TGTGCCAGCAGTCCCTTAGGCATTTCACAGGGGTCCGAGCAGTACTTC.

This clonotype was found many times. The chain couples TRBV11-2 to TRBJ2-7, with 8 nucleotides matching TRBD2. This CDR3 has 18 residues. Germline V gene sequence: CDR1 SGHAT, CDR2 FQNNGV. The junction had 15 bases not matched to a gene; V was cut back by 5 bases and J by 0 bases. The CDR3 DNA follows: TGTGCCAGCAGCCGGGGGGGTGGCAGAGCGGGGTCCTCCTACGAGCAGTACTTC. It is translated as CASSRGGGRAGSSYEQYF.

This clonotype was seen many times. The V and J genes are TRBV12-3 or TRBV12-4 and TRBJ2-2, with TRBD2 matching over 8 bases. The V gene end was trimmed by 6 bases and the J gene end by 4 bases; junction bases not matched to a gene: 10. The CDR3 runs to 16 residues. CDR3 bases: TGTGCCAGCAGCCGAGACGCTAGCGGGCCCACCGGGGAGCTGTTTTTT. Protein sequence: CASSRDASGPTGELFF.

This clonotype was found a few times. The chain recombines TRBV7-9 with TRBJ2-1; D is tentatively TRBD1 or TRBD2 (5 bases each). The CDR3 contains 13 residues. Trimming took 1 base from V and 9 from J, leaving 10 bases between them. The germline CDR1 and CDR2 sequences are SEHNR and FQNEAQ (reference sequence). The CDR3 region has the DNA TGTGCCAGCAGCTTAGATACGGGGCGTGAGCAGTTCTTC. It specifies CASSLDTGREQFF. Filled out from reference TRBV7-9 and TRBJ2-1, the complete variable domain reads DTGVSQNPRHKITKRGQNVTFRCDPISEHNRLYWYRQTLGQGPEFLTYFQNEAQLEKSRLLSDRFSAERPKGSFSTLEIQRTEQGDSAMYLCASSLDTGREQFFGPGTRLTVL.

CDR3 nucleotide sequence: TGTGCCAGCTCACCACCGAATCGACTAGCGGGAGGGTACAATGAGCAGTTCTTC. Translated, it gives CASSPPNRLAGGYNEQFF. The V and J genes are TRBV18 and TRBJ2-1; TRBD2 matches at 14 bases. Germline V gene sequence: CDR1 KGHSH, CDR2 LQKENI. The CDR3 is 18 residues long. The J segment lost 4 bases and the V segment lost 0 bases, leaving 5 bases of the junction unmatched.

The chain uses TRBV6-1 and TRBJ1-2; 7 positions agree with TRBD1. CDR3 length equals 15 residues. The junction had 13 bases not matched to a gene; V was cut back by 5 bases and J by 7 bases. The germline V gene has CDR1 MNHNS and CDR2 SASEGT. CDR3 sequence (DNA): TGTGCCAGCAGTCGGGACGGACAGGCTATGGTTGGCTACACCTTC. As protein: CASSRDGQAMVGYTF.

This clonotype was seen ten or more times. This chain connects TRBV27 to TRBJ1-1; D possibly corresponds to TRBD1 (5 bases). Trimming shortened V by 0 bases and J by 4 bases, and 9 bases separated the two germline ends. CDR3 length: 14 residues. Looked up from germline, CDR1 is MNHEY and CDR2 is SMNVEV (reference sequence). The CDR3 loop reads CASSLSEGITEAFF. In DNA, the CDR3 is TGTGCCAGCAGTTTATCGGAGGGGATCACTGAAGCTTTCTTT.

This chain connects TRBV5-4 to TRBJ2-5, with D perhaps given as TRBD1 or TRBD2 (6 bases each). From germline, CDR1 is SGHNT and CDR2 YYREEE (reference sequence). This CDR3 has 15 amino acids. Trimming left V 1 base short and J 2 bases short, with 12 bases between. CDR3 loop: CASSLQGRRQETQYF. As DNA, the CDR3 is TGTGCCAGCAGCTTGCAGGGGAGGCGACAAGAGACCCAGTACTTC.

The sample holds a few counts of this clonotype. The rearrangement links TRBV10-2 to TRBJ1-1, with TRBD1 matching over 10 bases. Germline CDR1 WSHSY, CDR2 SAAADI. After removal of 7 bases from V and 5 bases from J, the junction contained 7 bases not matched to a gene. CDR3 length: 14 amino acids. The CDR3 nucleotides read TGCGCCAGCACTGTGACAGGGGGCTTAACTGAAGCTTTCTTT. Encoded protein: CASTVTGGLTEAFF.

This clonotype was seen a few times. V and J are TRBV7-8 and TRBJ2-5; D ambiguous. Looked up from germline, CDR1 is SGHVS and CDR2 is FQNEAQ. The CDR3 contains 15 residues. V was trimmed by 4 bases and J by 2 bases, leaving 14 bases between them. The DNA of the CDR3 is TGTGCCAGCAGCTCCCTGGGGAAGCCTCAAGAGACCCAGTACTTC. This encodes CASSSLGKPQETQYF.

This clonotype was counted at least ten times. The chain uses TRBV20-1 and TRBJ2-2, with 8 bases matching TRBD1. J gave up 4 bases and V 1 base, and 8 bases lay outside the gene matches. Germline assignment: CDR1 DFQATT and CDR2 SNEGSKA (reference sequence). CDR3 length: 16 residues. In DNA, the CDR3 is TGCAGTGCTAGAGGAATGGAGGACAGGGCCACCGGGGAGCTGTTTTTT. Amino acid sequence: CSARGMEDRATGELFF.

This clonotype appeared a few times. J is TRBJ2-2 and V is TRBV5-6; 8 bases agree with TRBD1. The germline CDR1 and CDR2 sequences are SGHDT and YYEEEE. The junction had 6 bases not matched to a gene; V was cut back by 4 bases and J by 4 bases. The CDR3 runs 15 residues. CDR3 residues: CASSPGQVRTGELFF. The DNA for the CDR3 is TGTGCCAGCAGCCCGGGACAGGTGCGCACCGGGGAGCTGTTTTTT. The entire variable domain, with the rest obtained from reference TRBV5-6 and TRBJ2-2, is as follows: DAGVTQSPTHLIKTRGQQVTLRCSPKSGHDTVSWYQQALGQGPQFIFQYYEEEERQRGNFPDRFSGHQFPNYSSELNVNALLLGDSALYLCASSPGQVRTGELFFGEGSRLTVL.

In its sample, this clonotype was seen a few times. This chain connects TRBV28 to TRBJ1-5; D remains unclear. The V gene's germline CDR1 is MDHEN and CDR2 SYDVKM. Deletions cut 5 bases from V and 5 bases from J, with 4 bases between. CDR3 length: 11 residues. This CDR3 is CASSTYQPQHF. CDR3 DNA: TGTGCCAGCAGTACGTATCAGCCCCAGCATTTT. The full variable domain, its missing parts supplied by reference TRBV28 and TRBJ1-5, is DVKVTQSSRYLVKRTGEKVFLECVQDMDHENMFWYRQDPGLGLRLIYFSYDVKMKEKGDIPEGYSVSREKKERFSLILESASTNQTSMYLCASSTYQPQHFGDGTRLSIL.

This clonotype has just a few counts. The chain combines TRBV27 with TRBJ2-1, with TRBD2 matching over 7 bases. This CDR3 has 15 amino acids. The trim removed 8 bases at V and 4 bases at J, leaving 11 bases unmatched. CDR1 MNHEY and CDR2 SMNVEV come from the germline V gene (reference sequence). The CDR3 region is CASQREGQGYNEQFF. The CDR3 DNA is TGTGCCAGCCAGAGGGAGGGCCAAGGTTACAATGAGCAGTTCTTC.

The V gene is TRBV5-1, the J gene TRBJ2-1, with 9 nucleotides matching TRBD2. Trimming cost V 0 bases and J 0 bases; bases outside gene matches: 13. Germline CDR1 reads SGHRS; CDR2 reads YFSETQ. CDR3 length: 20 amino acids. The CDR3 reads CASSLGAGGPKVSSYNEQFF. CDR3 sequence (DNA): TGCGCCAGCAGCTTGGGTGCGGGAGGGCCTAAAGTTAGCTCCTACAATGAGCAGTTCTTC.

This clonotype was seen a few times. J is TRBJ1-4 and V is TRBV12-3 or TRBV12-4; D unclear. The V and J ends lost 8 bases and 3 bases respectively, with 10 bases between them. The CDR3 sequence is 13 residues long. The CDR3 coding sequence is TGTGCCAGCGGATTTCAGCCTAATGAAAAACTGTTTTTT. Translated: CASGFQPNEKLFF.

This clonotype was counted ten times or more. The rearrangement joins TRBV4-3 to TRBJ2-7, with D perhaps matching TRBD2 (6 bases). The germline gives CDR1 LGHNA, CDR2 YSLEER. This CDR3 has 15 residues. V lost 4 bases, J lost 0 bases, and 13 bases lay in between. The CDR3: CASSPLLGGSYEQYF. The CDR3 coding sequence is TGCGCCAGCAGCCCCTTGTTGGGGGGCTCCTACGAGCAGTACTTC.